The subject of this entry is one T cell receptor (beta chain). Trimming stripped 2 bases from V and 6 bases from J, with 20 bases between. This CDR3 has 17 amino acids. CDR1 is ENHRY and CDR2 is SYGVKD in the germline V gene. Naive CD8 cells were CD45RO-negative, positively selected for CCR7, excluding terminally differentiated effector memory CD45RA+ cells. Every contributor of samples was a Caucasian grown-up residing in Nashville, Tennessee. Libraries were prepared by immunoSEQ multiplex PCR; TCRdb keeps only in-frame clonotypes and omits some of them. The sample contains about 870,000 clones, 80% to 95% of which appear only once. This entry comes from a study of shared clonotypes between healthy human individuals. Study-level information: There were three CD4 naive, three CD4 memory, two CD8 naive and one CD8 memory plates per donor.

J is TRBJ2-1 and V is TRBV10-3, with D perhaps assigned TRBD1 or TRBD2 (6 bases each). Sequencing was carried out using naive CD8+ T cells sorted from blood. The clonotype originates from a man aged 30 to 39 in good health. The CDR3 DNA follows: TGTGCCATCAGTGAGACAGAGGGGGGCAGTTCGGCCAATGAGCAGTTCTTC. Its protein product is CAISETEGGSSANEQFF.